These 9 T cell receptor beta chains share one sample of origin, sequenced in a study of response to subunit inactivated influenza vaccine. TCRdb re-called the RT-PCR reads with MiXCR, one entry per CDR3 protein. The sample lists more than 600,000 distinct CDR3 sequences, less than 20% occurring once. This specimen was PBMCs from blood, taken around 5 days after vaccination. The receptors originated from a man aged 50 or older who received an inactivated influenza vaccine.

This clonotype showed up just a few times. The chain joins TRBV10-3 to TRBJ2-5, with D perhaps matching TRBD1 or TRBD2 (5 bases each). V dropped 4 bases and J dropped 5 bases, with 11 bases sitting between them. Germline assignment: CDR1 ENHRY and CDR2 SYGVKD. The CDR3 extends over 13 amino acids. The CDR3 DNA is TGTGCCATCAGTGGAGGGGCGAGGGAGACCCAGTACTTC. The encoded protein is CAISGGARETQYF.

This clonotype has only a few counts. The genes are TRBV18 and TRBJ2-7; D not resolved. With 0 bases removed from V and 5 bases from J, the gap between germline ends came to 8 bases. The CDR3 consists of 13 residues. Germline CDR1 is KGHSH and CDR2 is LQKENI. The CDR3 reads CASSPPGQHEQYF. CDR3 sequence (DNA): TGTGCCAGCTCACCACCTGGGCAGCACGAGCAGTACTTC.

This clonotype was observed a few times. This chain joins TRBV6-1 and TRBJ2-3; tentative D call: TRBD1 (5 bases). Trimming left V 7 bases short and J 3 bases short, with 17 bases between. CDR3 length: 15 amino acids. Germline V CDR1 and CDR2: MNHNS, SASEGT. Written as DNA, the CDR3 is TGTGCCAGCATGGTTGGGGCATCGTGGACAGATACGCAGTATTTT. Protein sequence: CASMVGASWTDTQYF.

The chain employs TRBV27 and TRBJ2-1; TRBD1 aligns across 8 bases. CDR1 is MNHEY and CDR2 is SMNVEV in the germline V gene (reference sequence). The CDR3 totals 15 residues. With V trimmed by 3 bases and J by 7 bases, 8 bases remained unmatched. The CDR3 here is CASSFDRGGLNEQFF. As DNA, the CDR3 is TGTGCCAGCAGTTTCGACAGGGGCGGGTTAAATGAGCAGTTCTTC.

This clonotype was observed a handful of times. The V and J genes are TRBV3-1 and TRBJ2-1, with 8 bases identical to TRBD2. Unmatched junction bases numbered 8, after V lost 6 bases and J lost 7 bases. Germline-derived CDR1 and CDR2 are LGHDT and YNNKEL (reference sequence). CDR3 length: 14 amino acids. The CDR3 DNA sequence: TGTGCCAGCAGTGGTCGGGAGGGCCTTAATGAGCAGTTCTTC. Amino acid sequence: CASSGREGLNEQFF.

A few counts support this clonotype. CDR3 region: CAISESIGEAYEKLFF. CDR3 DNA: TGTGCCATCAGTGAGTCAATCGGGGAGGCGTATGAAAAACTGTTTTTT. The chain recombines TRBV10-3 with TRBJ1-4, with no clear D. CDR3 length equals 16 residues. In germline, CDR1 is ENHRY, CDR2 SYGVKD. The V gene lost 0 bases and the J gene lost 6 bases, with 14 bases spanning the gap.

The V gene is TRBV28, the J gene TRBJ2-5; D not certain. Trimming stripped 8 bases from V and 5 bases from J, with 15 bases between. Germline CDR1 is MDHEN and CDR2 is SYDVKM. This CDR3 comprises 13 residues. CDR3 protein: CASGPNHRETQYF. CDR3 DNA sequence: TGTGCCAGCGGTCCTAACCATCGTGAGACCCAGTACTTC.

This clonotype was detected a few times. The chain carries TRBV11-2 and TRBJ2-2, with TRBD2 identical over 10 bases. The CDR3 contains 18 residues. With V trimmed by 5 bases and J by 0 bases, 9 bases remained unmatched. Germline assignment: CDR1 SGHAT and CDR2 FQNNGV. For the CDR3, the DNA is TGTGCCAGCAGCACCGTTAGCGGGGGGCCTGCGAACACCGGGGAGCTGTTTTTT. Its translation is CASSTVSGGPANTGELFF. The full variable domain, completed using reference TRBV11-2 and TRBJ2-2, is EAGVAQSPRYKIIEKRQSVAFWCNPISGHATLYWYQQILGQGPKLLIQFQNNGVVDDSQLPKDRFSAERLKGVDSTLKIQPAKLEDSAVYLCASSTVSGGPANTGELFFGEGSRLTVL.

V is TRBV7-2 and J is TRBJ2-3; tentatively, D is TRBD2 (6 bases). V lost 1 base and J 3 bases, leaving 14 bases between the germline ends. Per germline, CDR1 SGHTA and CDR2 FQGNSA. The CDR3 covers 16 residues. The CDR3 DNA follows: TGTGCCAGCAGCTTAGGAGGGAGGCGACCGACAGATACGCAGTATTTT. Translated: CASSLGGRRPTDTQYF.